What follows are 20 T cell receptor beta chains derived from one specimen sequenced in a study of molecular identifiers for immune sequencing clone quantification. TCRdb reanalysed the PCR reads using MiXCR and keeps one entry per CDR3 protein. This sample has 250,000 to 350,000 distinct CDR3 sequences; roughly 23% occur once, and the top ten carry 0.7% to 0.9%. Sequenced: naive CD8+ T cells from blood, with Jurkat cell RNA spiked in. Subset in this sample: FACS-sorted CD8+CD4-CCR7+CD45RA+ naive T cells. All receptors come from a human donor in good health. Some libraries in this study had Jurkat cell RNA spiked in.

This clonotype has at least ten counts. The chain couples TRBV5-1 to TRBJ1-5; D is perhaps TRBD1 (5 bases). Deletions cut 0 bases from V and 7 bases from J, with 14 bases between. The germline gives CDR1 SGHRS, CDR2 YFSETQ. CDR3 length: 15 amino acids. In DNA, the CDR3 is TGCGCCAGCAGCTTGGAAGGGGCATCAGGGCAGCCCCAGCATTTT. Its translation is CASSLEGASGQPQHF.

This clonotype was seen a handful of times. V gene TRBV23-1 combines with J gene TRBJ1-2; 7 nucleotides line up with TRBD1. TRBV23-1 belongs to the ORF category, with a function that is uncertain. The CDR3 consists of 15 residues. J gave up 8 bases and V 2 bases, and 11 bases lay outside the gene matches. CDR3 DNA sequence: TGCGCCAGCAGTCAACCGGACAGGCCTACTCAGGGCTACACCTTC. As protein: CASSQPDRPTQGYTF.

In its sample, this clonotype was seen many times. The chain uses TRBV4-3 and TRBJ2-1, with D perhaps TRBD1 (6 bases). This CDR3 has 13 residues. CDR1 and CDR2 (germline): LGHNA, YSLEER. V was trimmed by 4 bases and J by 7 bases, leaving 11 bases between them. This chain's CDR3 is CASSRTGRNEQFF. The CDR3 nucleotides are TGCGCCAGCAGCCGAACAGGGAGAAATGAGCAGTTCTTC.

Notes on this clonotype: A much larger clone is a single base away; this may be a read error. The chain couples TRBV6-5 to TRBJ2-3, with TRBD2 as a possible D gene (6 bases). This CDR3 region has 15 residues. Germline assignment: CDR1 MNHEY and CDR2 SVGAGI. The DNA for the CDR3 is TGTGCCGGCAGCCCCACTTCCGGGGGTGTAGATACGCAGTATTTT. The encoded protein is CAGSPTSGGVDTQYF.

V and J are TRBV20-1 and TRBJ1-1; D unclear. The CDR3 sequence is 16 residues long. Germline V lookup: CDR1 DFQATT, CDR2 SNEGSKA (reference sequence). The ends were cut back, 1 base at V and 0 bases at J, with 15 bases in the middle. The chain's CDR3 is CSARGTESSLNTEAFF. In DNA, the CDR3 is TGCAGTGCTAGAGGTACGGAGTCCTCCTTGAACACTGAAGCTTTCTTT.

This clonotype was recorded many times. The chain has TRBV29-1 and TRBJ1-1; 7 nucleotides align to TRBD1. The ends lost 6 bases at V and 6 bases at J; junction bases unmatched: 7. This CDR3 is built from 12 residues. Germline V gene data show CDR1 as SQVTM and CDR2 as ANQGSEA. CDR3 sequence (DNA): TGCAGCGTGATACAGGGGTACGCTGAAGCTTTCTTT. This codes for CSVIQGYAEAFF.

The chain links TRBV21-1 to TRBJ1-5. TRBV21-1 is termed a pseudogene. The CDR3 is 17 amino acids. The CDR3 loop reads CASSKIGAMVSNQPQHF. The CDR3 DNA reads TGTGCCAGCAGCAAGATTGGTGCTATGGTTAGCAATCAGCCCCAGCATTTT.

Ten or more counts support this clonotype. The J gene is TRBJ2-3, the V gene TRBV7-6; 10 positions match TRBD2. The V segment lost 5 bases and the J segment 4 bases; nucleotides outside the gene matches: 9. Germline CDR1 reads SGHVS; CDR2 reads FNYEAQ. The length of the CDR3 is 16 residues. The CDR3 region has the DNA TGTGCCAGCAGCCCTCGAGCGGGGGGGCCCGCAGATACGCAGTATTTT. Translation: CASSPRAGGPADTQYF.

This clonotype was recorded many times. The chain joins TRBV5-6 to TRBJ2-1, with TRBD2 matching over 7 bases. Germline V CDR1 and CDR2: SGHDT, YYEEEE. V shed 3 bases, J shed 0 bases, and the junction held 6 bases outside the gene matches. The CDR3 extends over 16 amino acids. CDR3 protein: CASSYRGVSSYNEQFF. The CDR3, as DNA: TGTGCCAGCAGCTACCGGGGGGTTAGCTCCTACAATGAGCAGTTCTTC.

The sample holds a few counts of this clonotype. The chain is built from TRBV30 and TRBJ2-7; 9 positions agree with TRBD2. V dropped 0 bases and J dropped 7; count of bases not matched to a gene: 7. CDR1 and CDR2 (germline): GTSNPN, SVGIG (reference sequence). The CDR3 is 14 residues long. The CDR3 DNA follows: TGTGCCTGGAGTGTATCCAGCGGGAGGTTTGAGCAGTACTTC. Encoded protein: CAWSVSSGRFEQYF.

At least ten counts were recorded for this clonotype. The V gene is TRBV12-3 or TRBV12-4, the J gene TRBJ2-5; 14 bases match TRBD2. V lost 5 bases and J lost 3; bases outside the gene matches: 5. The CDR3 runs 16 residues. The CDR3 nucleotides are TGTGCCAGCAGTCCGGGACTAGCGGGAGTTGAAGAGACCCAGTACTTC. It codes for CASSPGLAGVEETQYF.

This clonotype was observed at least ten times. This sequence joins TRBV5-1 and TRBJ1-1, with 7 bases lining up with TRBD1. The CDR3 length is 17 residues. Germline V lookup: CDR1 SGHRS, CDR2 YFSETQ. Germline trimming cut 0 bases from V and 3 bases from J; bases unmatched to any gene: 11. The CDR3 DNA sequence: TGCGCCAGCAGCTTGGTACCCAGGGGGAGTGGAGACACTGAAGCTTTCTTT. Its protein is CASSLVPRGSGDTEAFF.

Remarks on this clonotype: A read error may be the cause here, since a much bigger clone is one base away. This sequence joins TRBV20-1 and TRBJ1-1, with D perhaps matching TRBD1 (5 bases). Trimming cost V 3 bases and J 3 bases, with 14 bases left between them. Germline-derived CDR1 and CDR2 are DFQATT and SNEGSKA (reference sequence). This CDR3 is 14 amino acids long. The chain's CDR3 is CSASSQGLDTEAFF. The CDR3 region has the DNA TGCAGTGCTAGTTCCCAGGGATTGGACACTGAAGCTTTCTTT.

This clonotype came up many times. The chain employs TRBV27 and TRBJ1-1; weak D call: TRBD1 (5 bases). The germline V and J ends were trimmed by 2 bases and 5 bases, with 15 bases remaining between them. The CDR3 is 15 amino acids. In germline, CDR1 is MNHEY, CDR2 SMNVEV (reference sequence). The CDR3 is CASSLGFEGRTEAFF. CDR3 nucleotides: TGTGCCAGCAGTTTAGGTTTTGAGGGGAGGACTGAAGCTTTCTTT.

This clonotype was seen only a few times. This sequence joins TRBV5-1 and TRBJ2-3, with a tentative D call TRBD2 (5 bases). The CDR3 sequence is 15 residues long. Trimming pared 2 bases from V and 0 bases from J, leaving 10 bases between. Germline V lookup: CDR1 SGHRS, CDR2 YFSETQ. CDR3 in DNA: TGCGCCAGCAGCTTCCGGGGAACTAGCACAGATACGCAGTATTTT. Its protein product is CASSFRGTSTDTQYF.

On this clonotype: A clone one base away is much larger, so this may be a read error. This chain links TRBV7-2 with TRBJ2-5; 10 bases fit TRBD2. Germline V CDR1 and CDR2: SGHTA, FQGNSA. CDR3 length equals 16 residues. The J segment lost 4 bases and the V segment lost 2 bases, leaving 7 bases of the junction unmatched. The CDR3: CASSLNSLAGAETQYF. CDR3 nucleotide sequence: TGTGCCAGCAGCTTAAATTCGCTAGCGGGGGCAGAGACCCAGTACTTC.

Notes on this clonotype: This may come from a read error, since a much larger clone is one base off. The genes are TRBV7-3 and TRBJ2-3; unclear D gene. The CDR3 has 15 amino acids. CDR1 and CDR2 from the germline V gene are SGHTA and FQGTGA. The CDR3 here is CAGSPGITPADTQYF. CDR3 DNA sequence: TGTGCCGGCAGCCCCGGTATAACCCCAGCAGATACGCAGTATTTT.

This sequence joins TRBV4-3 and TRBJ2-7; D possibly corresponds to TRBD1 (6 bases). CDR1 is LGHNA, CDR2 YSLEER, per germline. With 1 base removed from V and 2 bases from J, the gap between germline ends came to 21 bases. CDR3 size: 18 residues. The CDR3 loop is CASSQVVLGATSTYEQYF. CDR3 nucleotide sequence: TGCGCCAGCAGCCAAGTTGTTTTGGGGGCGACTTCAACCTACGAGCAGTACTTC.

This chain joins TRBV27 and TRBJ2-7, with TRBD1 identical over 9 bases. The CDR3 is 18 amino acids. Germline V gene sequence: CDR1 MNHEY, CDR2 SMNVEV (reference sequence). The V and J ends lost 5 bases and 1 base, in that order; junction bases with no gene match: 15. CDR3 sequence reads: CASSPYWTGARGSYEQYF. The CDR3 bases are TGTGCCAGCAGTCCTTACTGGACAGGGGCAAGAGGGTCCTACGAGCAGTACTTC.

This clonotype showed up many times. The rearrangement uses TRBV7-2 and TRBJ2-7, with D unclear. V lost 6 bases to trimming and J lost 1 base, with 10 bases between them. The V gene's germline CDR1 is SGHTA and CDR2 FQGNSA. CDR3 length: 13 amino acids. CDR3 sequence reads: CASRSGASYEQYF. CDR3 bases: TGTGCCAGCAGGTCCGGAGCATCCTACGAGCAGTACTTC. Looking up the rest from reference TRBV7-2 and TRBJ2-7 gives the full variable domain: GAGVSQSPSNKVTEKGKDVELRCDPISGHTALYWYRQSLGQGLEFLIYFQGNSAPDKSGLPSDRFSAERTGGSVSTLTIQRTQQEDSAVYLCASRSGASYEQYFGPGTRLTVT.